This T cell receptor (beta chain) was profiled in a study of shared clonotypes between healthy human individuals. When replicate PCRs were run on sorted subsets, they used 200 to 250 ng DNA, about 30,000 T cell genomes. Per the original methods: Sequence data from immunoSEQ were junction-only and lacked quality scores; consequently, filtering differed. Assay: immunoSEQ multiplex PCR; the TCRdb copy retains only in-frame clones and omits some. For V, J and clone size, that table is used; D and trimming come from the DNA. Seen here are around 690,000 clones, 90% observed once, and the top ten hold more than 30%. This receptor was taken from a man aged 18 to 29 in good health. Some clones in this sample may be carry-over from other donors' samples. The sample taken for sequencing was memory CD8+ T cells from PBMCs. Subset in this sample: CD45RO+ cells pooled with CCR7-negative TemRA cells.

CDR3 residues: CASSPGLAKAPFTDTQYF. CDR3 coding DNA: TGTGCCAGCAGCCCTGGACTAGCCAAGGCCCCCTTCACAGATACGCAGTATTTT. This chain links TRBV5-8 with TRBJ2-3; 8 positions agree with TRBD2. Germline V gene lookup returns CDR1 SGHTS and CDR2 YDEGEE. The CDR3 contains 18 residues. V lost 4 bases to trimming and J lost 2 bases; unmatched junction nucleotides: 15.